This is a list of T cell receptor beta chains from one sample in a study of identical twins. TCRdb re-called the 5' RACE reads through MiXCR, storing one row per CDR3 protein. The data contain 350,000 to 600,000 distinct CDR3 sequences, 14% of them singletons. These records were also assigned to another study, of yellow fever vaccine responses in identical twins.

The sequenced material came from CD4+ T cells sorted from blood. Receptor source: a woman aged 18-29 years in good health. The CDR3 runs from the conserved cysteine through the conserved F or W.

v_gene	CDR3aa
TRBV20-1	CSAKVGSSYEQYF
TRBV20-1	CSAPARRSTDTQYF
TRBV18	CASSPSGSRDIQYF
TRBV20-1	CSAKGGQSSYNSPLHF
TRBV20-1	CSAEGGPRTSYEQYF
TRBV5-1	CASVRDTNTGELFF
TRBV20-1	CSARDHGTAPYEQYF
TRBV10-3	CAISDLFATGPNQPQHF
TRBV9	CASSVTSQMAYEQYF
TRBV2	CASSQDTLGTQYF
TRBV6-5	CASSYSTGPYEQYF
TRBV5-6	CASSTPQGYEQYF
TRBV3-1	CASSPSGRPYNEQFF
TRBV10-3	CAISESNGGSNNEQFF
TRBV5-1	CASSSEGGPKGDEQYF
TRBV12-3/TRBV12-4	CASSLRGGGTGELFF
TRBV4-1	CASSQDRRASGRLNEQYF
TRBV24-1	CATSDYRYNSPLHF
TRBV4-1	CASSQEVRTSASYEQYF
TRBV7-3	CASSRAGVSYNEQFF
TRBV3-1	CASSRAPRDGRPSGANVLTF
TRBV6-6	CASSNEGVTQYF
TRBV5-1	CASIRAGHEQYF
TRBV7-9	CASSLSRNNEQFF
TRBV10-3	CAISDPGLGVTGELFF
TRBV4-2	CASARAGGSTDTQYF
TRBV3-1	CASSLLRTTSGAGETQYF
TRBV3-1	CASSQLGLAVEQFF
TRBV5-5	CASREANEKLFF
TRBV20-1	CSARRIGGNTDTQYF